These 17 T cell receptor beta chains were all obtained from the same sample, sequenced in a study of blood T cell repertoires in COVID-19. Sequencing was performed with immunoSEQ multiplex PCR; in TCRdb, only in-frame clones are kept and a portion is missing. In the table there are under 200,000 clones, 88% of which are singletons. The sequenced sample was peripheral blood. The source of these receptors is a man between 18 and 29 years old with active or convalescent COVID-19.

V usage is TRBV3-1 (or the pseudogene TRBV3-2) and J usage is TRBJ2-2; D perhaps matches TRBD1 (5 bases). The CDR3 sequence is 13 residues long. CDR1 and CDR2 (germline): LGHDT, YNNKEL (reference sequence). Trimming stripped 1 base from V and 6 bases from J, with 6 bases between. The CDR3 reads CASSQARAGELFF. The CDR3 DNA is TGTGCCAGCAGCCAAGCCAGGGCCGGGGAGCTGTTTTTT.

V is TRBV7-9 and J is TRBJ1-5, with D unresolved. The length of the CDR3 is 15 residues. Germline V gives CDR1 SEHNR, CDR2 FQNEAQ (reference sequence). V lost 4 bases, J lost 0 bases, and 10 bases lay in between. The CDR3 reads CASSSGGFSNQPQHF. The CDR3 DNA follows: TGTGCCAGCAGCTCCGGAGGGTTTAGCAATCAGCCCCAGCATTTT.

V is TRBV6-1 and J is TRBJ2-5, with 12 nucleotides matching TRBD1. V shed 3 bases, J shed 2 bases, and the junction held 13 bases outside the gene matches. There are 19 residues in the CDR3. Germline V gene sequence: CDR1 MNHNS, CDR2 SASEGT. CDR3 amino acids: CASSDPPGQGASQQETQYF. The CDR3 region has the DNA TGTGCCAGCAGTGATCCGCCGGGACAGGGGGCCTCCCAGCAAGAGACCCAGTACTTC.

CDR3 sequence (DNA): TGTGCCTGGAGTCATCCCCAGGGTAACAAGTTCTTC. It is translated as CAWSHPQGNKFF. V is TRBV30 and J is TRBJ2-1; tentative D call: TRBD1 (5 bases). The germline gives CDR1 GTSNPN, CDR2 SVGIG (reference sequence). This CDR3 comprises 12 residues. Trimming shortened V by 2 bases and J by 14 bases, and 16 bases separated the two germline ends.

V gene TRBV5-4 combines with J gene TRBJ1-4; TRBD1 might be the D (5 bases). The CDR3 consists of 15 residues. V was clipped by 1 base and J by 7 bases, with 14 bases between them. The V gene's germline CDR1 is SGHNT and CDR2 YYREEE (reference sequence). CDR3 DNA: TGTGCCAGCAGCTTGTGGCCCGAAAGGGGTGAAAAACTGTTTTTT. It specifies CASSLWPERGEKLFF. The full variable domain, in which reference TRBV5-4 and TRBJ1-4 provide the parts outside the CDR3, is ETGVTQSPTHLIKTRGQQVTLRCSSQSGHNTVSWYQQALGQGPQFIFQYYREEENGRGNFPPRFSGLQFPNYSSELNVNALELDDSALYLCASSLWPERGEKLFFGSGTQLSVL.

The chain couples TRBV29-1 to TRBJ2-5, with 8 positions matching TRBD1. Germline loops: CDR1 SQVTM, CDR2 ANQGSEA. The junction had 11 bases not matched to a gene; V was cut back by 3 bases and J by 5 bases. The CDR3 runs to 15 residues. CDR3 DNA sequence: TGCAGCGTTGAGGGGCAGGGGGCGATCAGCGAGACCCAGTACTTC. This translates into CSVEGQGAISETQYF.

The V call is TRBV5-6, the J call TRBJ2-7, with D possibly TRBD2 on 5 matching bases. Germline-derived CDR1 and CDR2 are SGHDT and YYEEEE. Between the trimmed V and J ends, which lost 4 bases and 6 bases, there was a span of 17 bases. The CDR3 is made up of 14 amino acids. The DNA for the CDR3 is TGTGCCAGCAGCCAAAGACCGGGAACCGGCGAGCAGTACTTC. It translates to CASSQRPGTGEQYF.

J is TRBJ1-1 and V is TRBV30, with D unresolved. Per germline, CDR1 GTSNPN and CDR2 SVGIG (reference sequence). V lost 3 bases and J lost 5, with 19 bases in between. CDR3 length: 15 residues. The CDR3 reads CAWSAADTGRTEAFF. In nucleotides, the CDR3 is TGTGCCTGGAGCGCCGCCGACACCGGTCGAACTGAAGCTTTCTTT.

This chain connects TRBV5-1 to TRBJ2-7; 11 bases map to TRBD2. The V gene end was trimmed by 4 bases and the J gene end by 0 bases; junction bases not matched to a gene: 12. The V gene's germline CDR1 is SGHRS and CDR2 YFSETQ. The CDR3 is made up of 18 amino acids. The CDR3 is CASSLRLAGPSGSYEQYF. CDR3 DNA: TGCGCCAGCAGCCTACGACTAGCGGGGCCTTCTGGCTCCTACGAGCAGTACTTC.

The V gene is TRBV7-8, the J gene TRBJ2-1; D is possibly TRBD1 (6 bases). CDR1 and CDR2 (germline): SGHVS, FQNEAQ. The CDR3 spans 16 residues. V was shortened by 5 bases and J by 5 bases, with 19 bases between the two germline ends. The CDR3 sequence is CASSVGRQQGDNEQFF. DNA of the CDR3: TGTGCCAGCAGCGTGGGGCGACAACAGGGCGACAATGAGCAGTTCTTC.

The CDR3 loop reads CASSLDFGTGVHF. In nucleotides, the CDR3 is TGTGCCAGCAGCTTAGATTTCGGGACAGGGGTGCATTTT. The chain couples TRBV11-2 to TRBJ1-5; 10 bases are shared with TRBD1. The V gene's germline CDR1 is SGHAT and CDR2 FQNNGV. Trimming removed 0 bases from V and 15 bases from J; junction bases left unmatched: 5. This CDR3 has 13 amino acids.

CDR3 DNA sequence: TGTGCCAGCAGTGAATACAGGGGGGTCTCCTACGAGCAGTACTTC. Translating gives CASSEYRGVSYEQYF. V and J are TRBV2 and TRBJ2-7; 8 nucleotides line up with TRBD1. Germline V gene sequence: CDR1 SNHLY, CDR2 FYNNEI. The CDR3 totals 15 residues. After removal of 2 bases from V and 0 bases from J, the junction contained 3 bases not matched to a gene.

This chain uses TRBV5-6 with TRBJ2-1; TRBD2 matches at 9 bases. The length of the CDR3 is 17 residues. Germline V gene lookup returns CDR1 SGHDT and CDR2 YYEEEE. V was clipped by 3 bases and J by 8 bases; unmatched bases: 15. The CDR3 loop is CASSYLSGAGGRDEQFF. DNA for the CDR3: TGTGCCAGCAGCTACCTCTCAGGGGCGGGAGGGCGCGATGAGCAGTTCTTC.

This clone was seen just once. The V gene is TRBV5-1, the J gene TRBJ1-6; 12 nucleotides agree with TRBD1. The CDR3 length is 17 residues. V was pared by 2 bases and J by 14 bases, with 14 bases of the junction left unmatched. Germline assignment: CDR1 SGHRS and CDR2 YFSETQ. The chain's CDR3 is CASSFLTGTGGSLSLHF. The CDR3 nucleotides are TGCGCCAGCAGCTTTCTAACCGGGACAGGGGGCTCGTTGTCCCTCCACTTT.

V gene TRBV11-3 combines with J gene TRBJ2-1; no definite D call. The germline CDR1 and CDR2 sequences are SGHNT and YENEEA. Trimming cost V 3 bases and J 8 bases, with 14 bases left between them. CDR3 length: 14 amino acids. DNA of the CDR3: TGTGCCAGCAGCTTTGTCGCCTCCCCGGATGAGCAGTTCTTC. This sequence encodes CASSFVASPDEQFF.

This chain joins TRBV6-5 and TRBJ1-5, with D hard to call. Per germline, CDR1 MNHEY and CDR2 SVGAGI. The CDR3 covers 15 residues. The ends were cut back, 8 bases at V and 1 base at J, with 15 bases in the middle. This CDR3 reads CASGREGGSNQPQHF. The CDR3 nucleotides read TGTGCCAGCGGGCGGGAGGGAGGGAGCAATCAGCCCCAGCATTTT.

The genes are TRBV5-5 and TRBJ2-3; 9 bases agree with TRBD2. Germline CDR1 SGHKS, CDR2 YYEKEE (reference sequence). The CDR3 is 17 residues long. V was pared by 2 bases and J by 3 bases, with 10 bases of the junction left unmatched. CDR3 sequence (DNA): TGTGCCAGCAGCTTATCTCGCGGGAGGGCCCGAACAGATACGCAGTATTTT. It translates to CASSLSRGRARTDTQYF.